The 14 T cell receptor beta chains reported below all come from one sample, sequenced in a study of blood T cells in healthy people across ages. Through a sample-barcoded 5' primer and a J-beta primer mix, a second PCR was run for roughly 6 to 12 cycles. TCRdb analysed the 5' RACE reads with MiXCR anew, one entry per CDR3 protein. The data show 850,000 to 1,000,000 distinct CDR3 sequences, just over 50% seen once. Specimen: blood. The receptors originated from a woman aged 60-75 years in good health.

Of note for this clonotype: Germline is not matched at one junction end, which may reflect a read error. V is TRBV7-6 and J is TRBJ1-5; D is undetermined. Per germline, CDR1 SGHVS and CDR2 FNYEAQ. The CDR3 is made up of 15 amino acids. CDR3: CASSLAPSSNQPQHF. In DNA, the CDR3 is TGTGCCAGCAGCCTAGCCCCCAGTAGCAATCAGCCCCAGCATTTT.

V is TRBV20-1 and J is TRBJ2-4; 7 positions match TRBD2. The DNA end lines up better with TRBJ2-7; the J call may be wrong. Germline V gene sequence: CDR1 DFQATT, CDR2 SNEGSKA (reference sequence). CDR3 length equals 14 residues. CDR3 amino acids: CSALRDYPAYEQYF. CDR3 coding DNA: TGCAGTGCGCTCCGGGACTACCCCGCCTACGAGCAGTACTTC.

This clonotype was seen more than once but under ten times. The chain uses TRBV12-3 or TRBV12-4 and TRBJ2-5; D possibly corresponds to TRBD2 (5 bases). The ends were cut back, 7 bases at V and 3 bases at J, with 15 bases in the middle. The CDR3 spans 14 residues. This CDR3 is CASTRSAKEETQYF. The CDR3 DNA follows: TGTGCCAGCACCCGTAGCGCAAAAGAAGAGACCCAGTACTTC.

The chain employs TRBV29-1 and TRBJ2-5; D is possibly TRBD1 (7 bases). The length of the CDR3 is 14 residues. Per the germline V gene, CDR1 is SQVTM and CDR2 is ANQGSEA. V was cut by 7 bases and J by 5 bases, with 20 bases left in between. CDR3: CSAWAGTAGETQYF. The CDR3 DNA reads TGCAGCGCCTGGGCGGGGACAGCCGGGGAGACCCAGTACTTC. Filled out from reference TRBV29-1 and TRBJ2-5, the complete variable domain reads SAVISQKPSRDICQRGTSLTIQCQVDSQVTMMFWYRQQPGQSLTLIATANQGSEATYESGFVIDKFPISRPNLTFSTLTVSNMSPEDSSIYLCSAWAGTAGETQYFGPGTRLLVL.

The V and J genes are TRBV24-1 and TRBJ2-1; 11 bases fit TRBD2. The ends lost 7 bases at V and 9 bases at J; junction bases unmatched: 10. The CDR3 contains 15 residues. The germline V gene has CDR1 KGHDR and CDR2 SFDVKD. The CDR3 protein is CATSDLAGGGSEQFF. The CDR3 nucleotides are TGTGCCACCAGCGACTTAGCGGGAGGGGGTAGTGAGCAGTTCTTC.

The chain has TRBV7-8 and TRBJ2-1, with 9 bases matching TRBD2. The CDR3 contains 17 residues. J lost 10 bases, V lost 1 base, and 14 bases had no gene match. Germline V gene data show CDR1 as SGHVS and CDR2 as FQNEAQ. Written as DNA, the CDR3 is TGTGCCAGCAGCTTAGATTTCGGTGGTAGCGGGAGAAGGGAGCAGTTCTTC. This sequence encodes CASSLDFGGSGRREQFF.

A single count supports this clonotype. The chain joins TRBV28 to TRBJ2-3; TRBD2 aligns across 9 bases. Trimming took 7 bases from V and 1 from J; bases not matched to a gene: 9. This CDR3 comprises 16 residues. CDR1 and CDR2 from the germline V gene are MDHEN and SYDVKM. The chain's CDR3 is CASNLLTSGGTDTQYF. In nucleotides, the CDR3 is TGTGCCAGCAATCTCTTGACTAGCGGAGGCACAGATACGCAGTATTTT.

The chain employs TRBV20-1 and TRBJ2-1, with unresolved D. Germline values: CDR1 DFQATT, CDR2 SNEGSKA (reference sequence). CDR3 size: 14 residues. Trimming removed 6 bases from V and 4 bases from J, with 16 bases in between. The CDR3 spells CSAPRTTKYNEQFF. CDR3 in DNA: TGCAGTGCACCCCGCACAACCAAATACAATGAGCAGTTCTTC.

The chain is built from TRBV3-1 and TRBJ2-3, with D unclear. The CDR3 contains 15 residues. V lost 1 base, J lost 2 bases, and 10 bases lay in between. The germline gives CDR1 LGHDT, CDR2 YNNKEL (reference sequence). CDR3 region: CASSQVVQNTDTQYF. Written as DNA, the CDR3 is TGTGCCAGCAGCCAAGTTGTCCAGAACACAGATACGCAGTATTTT.

This clonotype occurred many times. V gene TRBV3-1 combines with J gene TRBJ1-4; no definite D call. The germline V and J ends were trimmed by 2 bases and 6 bases, with 13 bases remaining between them. Germline assignment: CDR1 LGHDT and CDR2 YNNKEL (reference sequence). The CDR3 is made up of 15 amino acids. Written as DNA, the CDR3 is TGTGCCAGCAGCCAATTTCCAGGCGGGGATGAAAAACTGTTTTTT. Protein product: CASSQFPGGDEKLFF.

This clonotype has more than one count but fewer than ten. The rearrangement links TRBV10-3 to TRBJ2-7; no definite D call. Germline CDR1 is ENHRY and CDR2 is SYGVKD. Trimming shortened V by 6 bases and J by 3 bases, and 6 bases separated the two germline ends. The CDR3 length is 11 residues. The CDR3, as DNA: TGTGCCATCAGAGACAACTACGAGCAGTACTTC. This gives the protein CAIRDNYEQYF.

This chain links TRBV29-1 with TRBJ2-7; weak D call: TRBD1 (5 bases). Germline V gene data show CDR1 as SQVTM and CDR2 as ANQGSEA. This CDR3 is 14 amino acids long. The V end lost 2 bases, the J end lost 0 bases, and 11 bases lay between the germline ends. CDR3 region: CSVESGQGSYEQYF. In DNA form, the CDR3 reads TGCAGCGTTGAATCTGGGCAGGGCTCCTACGAGCAGTACTTC.

To note about this clonotype: A much larger clonotype is one base distant, so this may be a read error. V gene TRBV20-1 combines with J gene TRBJ2-1; 9 bases fit TRBD2. The V gene end was trimmed by 4 bases and the J gene end by 10 bases; junction bases not matched to a gene: 14. Germline V gene lookup returns CDR1 DFQATT and CDR2 SNEGSKA (reference sequence). The CDR3 has 15 amino acids. CDR3 sequence (DNA): TGCAGTGCTACCGGGCGACTAGCGGAAACCTACGAGCAGTTCTTC. As protein: CSATGRLAETYEQFF.

In this sample, this clonotype turned up a few times. J is TRBJ2-6 and V is TRBV10-2, with D hard to call. Trimming left V 9 bases short and J 2 bases short, with 11 bases between. This CDR3 spans 14 amino acids. In germline, CDR1 is WSHSY, CDR2 SAAADI. The CDR3 nucleotides are TGCGCCAGTCTTCCCGAGCCTGGGGCCAACGTCCTGACTTTC. As protein: CASLPEPGANVLTF.